This T cell receptor (beta chain) was retrieved from a study of PD-1 blockade in classical Hodgkin lymphoma. Whole-study results and caveats: Healthy donors were reported to have higher baseline TCR diversity than newly diagnosed patients.

The table came from immunoSEQ multiplex PCR; TCRdb's copy has only in-frame clones and leaves some out. The sample records tens of thousands of clones, approximately 91% being singletons. Time point: newly diagnosed, previously untreated cHL patient sample. Newly diagnosed, untreated classical Hodgkin lymphoma PBMCs served as comparison. This CDR3 has 17 residues. Germline loops: CDR1 SGHTA, CDR2 FQGNSA. V shed 6 bases, J shed 0 bases, and the junction held 10 bases outside the gene matches. Concerning this clone itself: Its antigen is as yet unknown.

Material: peripheral blood mononuclear cells (PBMCs). The TCR originated in a human donor with classical Hodgkin lymphoma. This chain connects TRBV7-2 to TRBJ2-4; 8 bases are a match to TRBD2. CDR3 in DNA: TGTGCCAGCAGTCTAGGGGCGGGAGGTCTAGCCAAAAACATTCAGTACTTC. It encodes CASSLGAGGLAKNIQYF.